Included here is one T cell receptor beta chain sequence, with context. This sample was taken from a study of blood T cell repertoires in COVID-19. As handled by the study authors: Scientists estimated how many nucleated cells there were by amplifying reference gene primers. Measured with immunoSEQ multiplex PCR; TCRdb has only the in-frame clones, and not every one. Clone size and the V and J calls come from that table; the DNA yielded D and trimming. The data contain 99,000 or so clones, around nine tenths of them singletons. CDR3 length: 12 residues. CDR1 SGHRS and CDR2 YFSETQ come from the germline V gene. V gave up 0 bases and J gave up 12 bases; unmatched junction bases: 2.

The specimen sequenced was peripheral blood. The source is a human donor in a cohort sampled during active COVID-19. The rearrangement joins TRBV5-1 to TRBJ1-5; TRBD1 agrees at 8 bases. CDR3 loop: CASSLVGQGQHF. CDR3 nucleotides: TGCGCCAGCAGCTTGGTAGGACAGGGCCAGCATTTT.